The next 19 T cell receptor beta chains were all read from a single sample in a study of OX40 agonist ivuxolimab in advanced cancers. Sequencing used immunoSEQ multiplex PCR; TCRdb keeps in-frame clones, though not all of them. The repertoire holds roughly 60,000 clones, 86% seen once, with about 2.4% in the top ten. Sequenced here: CD4+ or CD8+ T cells sorted from blood, sampled in a trial of the OX40 agonist ivuxolimab. These receptors originate from an adult with an advanced solid tumor such as melanoma, head and neck, liver or kidney cancer.

This clone showed up just once. The CDR3 DNA sequence: TGTGCCAGCAGCCTGGGCTCCGGGACAGGGGGGCGCACAGATACGCAGTATTTT. As protein: CASSLGSGTGGRTDTQYF. The chain joins TRBV7-9 to TRBJ2-3; 11 bases fit TRBD1. The CDR3 is 18 residues long. The germline CDR1 and CDR2 sequences are SEHNR and FQNEAQ (reference sequence). V shed 5 bases and J 1 base; nucleotides not matched to a gene: 11.

The V call is TRBV15, the J call TRBJ1-5; 8 bases match TRBD1. Germline CDR1 LNHNV, CDR2 YYDKDF (reference sequence). V was pared by 0 bases and J by 3 bases, with 10 bases of the junction left unmatched. This CDR3 contains 18 residues. The CDR3 DNA follows: TGTGCCACCAGCAGAGAAGACCGGGACAGGTCTATCAATCAGCCCCAGCATTTT. It translates to CATSREDRDRSINQPQHF. The full variable domain, rest sourced from reference TRBV15 and TRBJ1-5, is DAMVIQNPRYQVTQFGKPVTLSCSQTLNHNVMYWYQQKSSQAPKLLFHYYDKDFNNEADTPDNFQSRRPNTSFCFLDIRSPGLGDTAMYLCATSREDRDRSINQPQHFGDGTRLSIL.

The chain uses TRBV5-1 and TRBJ2-2; 9 nucleotides align to TRBD2. CDR3 length: 16 residues. The V and J ends lost 3 bases and 3 bases, in that order; junction bases with no gene match: 6. CDR1 SGHRS and CDR2 YFSETQ come from the germline V gene. CDR3 residues: CASSSLTSGDTGELFF. For the CDR3, the DNA is TGCGCCAGCAGCTCCTTGACTAGCGGAGACACCGGGGAGCTGTTTTTT.

This clone was observed once. This chain joins TRBV28 and TRBJ1-1; the D gene is possibly TRBD1 (5 bases). Between the trimmed V and J ends, which lost 6 bases and 1 base, there was a span of 9 bases. This CDR3 has 13 amino acids. Per germline, CDR1 MDHEN and CDR2 SYDVKM. This CDR3 is CASRPTENTEAFF. For the CDR3, the DNA is TGTGCCAGCAGGCCGACAGAGAACACTGAAGCTTTCTTT.

The V and J genes are TRBV28 and TRBJ2-2, with 10 bases matching TRBD2. V shed 3 bases and J 4 bases; nucleotides not matched to a gene: 2. From germline, CDR1 is MDHEN and CDR2 SYDVKM. The CDR3 has 15 amino acids. CDR3 in DNA: TGTGCCAGCAGTTTGGGGACTAGCGCCACCGGGGAGCTGTTTTTT. The encoded protein is CASSLGTSATGELFF.

The chain employs TRBV5-1 and TRBJ1-3; TRBD1 matches 12 bases. Germline V gene sequence: CDR1 SGHRS, CDR2 YFSETQ. The length of the CDR3 is 18 residues. The V and J ends lost 1 base and 1 base, in that order; junction bases with no gene match: 6. The CDR3 nucleotides are TGCGCCAGCAGCTTGTTAGGGACAGGGGGCCCTTCTGGAAACACCATATATTTT. It codes for CASSLLGTGGPSGNTIYF. Looking up the rest from reference TRBV5-1 and TRBJ1-3 gives the full variable domain: KAGVTQTPRYLIKTRGQQVTLSCSPISGHRSVSWYQQTPGQGLQFLFEYFSETQRNKGNFPGRFSGRQFSNSRSEMNVSTLELGDSALYLCASSLLGTGGPSGNTIYFGEGSWLTVV.

The rearrangement links TRBV10-3 to TRBJ2-7; the D is unclear. The CDR3 length is 12 residues. The germline gives CDR1 ENHRY, CDR2 SYGVKD. Trimming removed 8 bases from V and 1 base from J, with 9 bases in between. The DNA of the CDR3 is TGTGCCATCGGATATCAGTCCTACGAGCAGTACTTC. Its protein product is CAIGYQSYEQYF.

This chain joins TRBV5-1 and TRBJ2-2; D remains unclear. V was clipped by 4 bases and J by 5 bases, with 6 bases between them. CDR1 SGHRS and CDR2 YFSETQ come from the germline V gene. CDR3 length: 12 amino acids. The CDR3 loop is CASSLITGELFF. DNA of the CDR3: TGCGCCAGCAGCCTTATTACCGGGGAGCTGTTTTTT.

The chain combines TRBV4-2 with TRBJ1-4, with TRBD1 identical over 12 bases. The germline CDR1 and CDR2 sequences are LGHNA and YNFKEQ. The CDR3 covers 15 residues. The V segment lost 0 bases and the J segment 8 bases; nucleotides outside the gene matches: 1. The CDR3 is CASSQDGTGGEKLFF. The CDR3 DNA follows: TGTGCCAGCAGCCAAGACGGGACAGGGGGCGAAAAACTGTTTTTT.

This clone was counted once. V is TRBV27 and J is TRBJ2-3, with 11 bases aligning to TRBD1. The germline V gene has CDR1 MNHEY and CDR2 SMNVEV (reference sequence). This CDR3 has 17 amino acids. V gave up 3 bases and J gave up 3 bases; unmatched junction bases: 8. The CDR3 here is CASSFTGQGGGTDTQYF. The CDR3 DNA is TGTGCCAGCAGTTTTACGGGACAGGGGGGTGGTACAGATACGCAGTATTTT.

The rearrangement joins TRBV20-1 to TRBJ2-7, with D tentatively TRBD2 (6 bases). The germline V and J ends were trimmed by 5 bases and 7 bases, with 12 bases remaining between them. Germline V gene sequence: CDR1 DFQATT, CDR2 SNEGSKA (reference sequence). This CDR3 is 11 amino acids long. CDR3 amino acids: CSASGTQEQYF. Written as DNA, the CDR3 is TGCAGTGCTTCCGGGACTCAAGAGCAGTACTTC.

The V gene is TRBV7-2, the J gene TRBJ1-2, with 9 bases fitting TRBD1. This CDR3 spans 13 amino acids. After removal of 3 bases from V and 8 bases from J, the junction contained 4 bases not matched to a gene. CDR1 is SGHTA, CDR2 FQGNSA, per germline. The CDR3 protein is CASSLDRGGGYTF. In DNA form, the CDR3 reads TGTGCCAGCAGCTTGGACAGGGGAGGCGGCTACACCTTC.

This chain connects TRBV11-2 to TRBJ2-7, with D tentatively TRBD1 or TRBD2 (5 bases each). Deletions cut 3 bases from V and 0 bases from J, with 12 bases between. The CDR3 extends over 15 amino acids. Germline V lookup: CDR1 SGHAT, CDR2 FQNNGV. The DNA of the CDR3 is TGTGCCAGCAGCTTGGACAATGGAGGCTCCTACGAGCAGTACTTC. Translating it yields CASSLDNGGSYEQYF.

This chain joins TRBV2 and TRBJ1-3; TRBD1 is a possible D gene (6 bases). V dropped 7 bases and J dropped 3 bases, with 13 bases sitting between them. The CDR3 has 14 residues. The germline CDR1 and CDR2 sequences are SNHLY and FYNNEI. The chain's CDR3 is CASKGGADGNTIYF. The CDR3 region has the DNA TGTGCCAGCAAAGGGGGGGCCGATGGAAACACCATATATTTT.

The rearrangement joins TRBV10-2 to TRBJ2-6; a possible D gene is TRBD1 (6 bases). Trimming shortened V by 10 bases and J by 0 bases, and 16 bases separated the two germline ends. There are 16 residues in the CDR3. CDR1 WSHSY and CDR2 SAAADI come from the germline V gene. This CDR3 is CATLDRMSSGANVLTF. CDR3 sequence (DNA): TGCGCCACCTTAGACAGGATGAGCTCTGGGGCCAACGTCCTGACTTTC.

The sample holds a few counts of this clone. This chain connects TRBV2 to TRBJ2-3, with D possibly matching TRBD2 (5 bases). The V end was cut by 2 bases, the J end by 0 bases, with 33 bases between. The CDR3 has 23 amino acids. Germline CDR1 reads SNHLY; CDR2 reads FYNNEI. CDR3 sequence: CASSEYLVLGSNIQSGSTDTQYF. DNA for the CDR3: TGTGCCAGCAGTGAATATCTTGTTCTGGGATCCAATATTCAAAGCGGAAGCACAGATACGCAGTATTTT.

The J gene is TRBJ2-2, the V gene TRBV7-8, with 12 bases that match TRBD2. V gave up 0 bases and J gave up 6 bases; unmatched junction bases: 8. In germline, CDR1 is SGHVS, CDR2 FQNEAQ. The length of the CDR3 is 18 residues. Written as DNA, the CDR3 is TGTGCCAGCAGCTTAGCGTTCCGACTAGCGGGGGTTGCCGGGGAGCTGTTTTTT. Translating gives CASSLAFRLAGVAGELFF. Filled out from reference TRBV7-8 and TRBJ2-2, the complete variable domain reads GAGVSQSPRYKVAKRGQDVALRCDPISGHVSLFWYQQALGQGPEFLTYFQNEAQLDKSGLPSDRFFAERPEGSVSTLKIQRTQQEDSAVYLCASSLAFRLAGVAGELFFGEGSRLTVL.

The chain uses TRBV19 and TRBJ2-1, with 7 bases aligning to TRBD2. The CDR3 has 14 amino acids. Germline values: CDR1 LNHDA, CDR2 SQIVND (reference sequence). Trimming at V came to 2 bases and at J to 9 bases, leaving 7 bases not matched to a gene. CDR3 DNA sequence: TGTGCCAGTAGTATAATGGGGGGGGACGCTGAGCAGTTCTTC. This translates into CASSIMGGDAEQFF.

The CDR3 reads CAISESSDPYEQYF. The CDR3 coding sequence is TGTGCCATCAGTGAGTCGTCGGACCCCTACGAGCAGTACTTC. The chain is built from TRBV10-3 and TRBJ2-7, with D unclear. Trimming cost V 0 bases and J 2 bases, with 8 bases left between them. This CDR3 comprises 14 residues. Looked up from germline, CDR1 is ENHRY and CDR2 is SYGVKD.